This T cell receptor (beta chain) was identified during a study of shared clonotypes between healthy human individuals (TCRdb year 2020). Some background on the complete study: Three men and two women, aged 18 to 49 years, made up the cohort. Libraries were prepared and TCR repertoires were sequenced by different laboratories using diverse techniques, in order to increase sequencing depth and limit assay-specific biases. The study deeply sequenced blood TCR repertoires of about 5 healthy adults to estimate repertoire size and the extent of clonotype sharing between individuals. Leukapheresis yielded between about 0.94 and 10 billion PBMCs per donor. For each donor, three plates each were used for CD4 naive and CD4 memory, two plates were used for CD8 naive, and one plate was used for CD8 memory.

Overall results and qualifications from the work: Sampling was limited to blood, and TCR repertoires in tissue likely differ from TCR repertoires in blood. Pairwise subsampling led to the expectation that sequencing depth would affect the degree of clonotype sharing among donors. Compared with non-shared clonotypes, the clonotypes found in all four sorted-subset donors had higher generation probabilities. Naive subsets generally had larger estimated clonotype richness than memory subsets. Sharing across four donors was observed for 5% to 6.5% of naive CD4, less than 4% of naive CD8, over 2% of memory CD4, and roughly 0.4% of memory CD8 clonotypes. Because the study included a small number of donors, the genetic and exposure-history diversity represented was limited. Rarefaction of sorted-subset datasets indicated incomplete sequencing despite the large sequencing depth.

TCR CDR3 regions were amplified from genomic DNA by multiplex PCR using the deep immunoSEQ assay. Extracted genomic DNA from each cell subset was spread evenly across all wells of several immunoSEQ 96-well plates, with each plate serving as a replicate. For sorted subsets, 200 ng of genomic DNA, equivalent to about 30,000 T cell genomes, went into each replicate PCR. Purified libraries were quantified with a Qubit 3.0 fluorometer, sized on a Bioanalyzer 2100, and re-quantified with the KAPA Library Quantification kit. Every immunoSEQ 96-well plate was sequenced on a dedicated single-read 150-cycle Illumina NextSeq 550 flow cell. Under the source paper's analysis protocol: Because the immunoSEQ output held only junctional sequences and lacked quality scores, the filtering could not match the filtering applied to full-length reads. Sequences were annotated with PyIR, a Python wrapper for IgBLAST v1.9, and V/J genes and CDR3 were assigned using IMGT germline references. Reads with weak V/J assignments (E-value above 1e-6), missing CDR3, stop codons, out-of-frame junctions, or ambiguous translated residues were removed. V3J clonotypes were defined as sequences sharing an identical inferred V gene, J gene, and CDR3 amino acid sequence. Percentage overlap between repertoires was computed as shared unique clonotypes divided by the size of the smaller repertoire. Repertoire richness was assessed with RTK rarefaction, the Chao1 estimator, and Recon v2.1 estimates of unobserved clonotypes. OLGA was used to compute generation probabilities for all TCRbeta clonotypes that the gDNA method yielded from a few donors. The immuneACCESS repertoire file appears here via TCRdb, limited to in-frame rearrangements. These files lack a portion of the clones; in checked studies, under half of the deficit traces to unresolved V genes, and the cause of the others is not known. V, J and clone size are taken as reported in that table, and D and trimming were inferred from the DNA itself. The sample table records about 1 million clones; about three quarters of these occur just once. The ten largest clones capture about 1.4% of the sample.

A note on this clone: Its recognized antigen is unknown. The sample holds no much larger clone one base away, and base qualities are not on file.

For CDR1 and CDR2, the germline V gene (reference sequence) lists LNHNV and YYDKDF. V is reduced by 0 bases and J by 0 bases, leaving a spacing of 10 bases between them. From its cysteine to its phenylalanine, the CDR3 spans 16 amino acids. Only CDR3 DNA is held: 48 bases, read in frame from base 1. The donors were healthy, HIV-negative adults with no recently reported acute infections or vaccinations. All donors were Caucasian adults living in Nashville, Tennessee, USA. Magnetic negative selection was used to enrich CD4+ T cells, after which naive cells were positively selected on CD45RA and the negative fraction became the memory subset. After blood collection by leukapheresis, PBMCs were isolated using Ficoll-Histopaque density gradient centrifugation and then cryopreserved in the vapor phase of liquid nitrogen. Purity and quantity of every magnetically sorted T cell population were checked by analytical flow cytometry. Each sorted fraction had its genomic DNA isolated and then quantified by UV absorbance on a Nanodrop 2000c.

Sequences were obtained from memory CD4+ T cells sorted from blood. Taken with the paper, the label for cell subset or site translates to: CD45RA-negative fraction. The TCR was taken from a man aged 18 to 30 in good health. This receptor chain uses TRBV15 and TRBJ2-3; confidence is insufficient to name the D gene. The nucleotides are TGTGCCACCAGCAGAGAAGGCAGCCGAAGCACAGATACGCAGTATTTT. This yields the protein CATSREGSRSTDTQYF.